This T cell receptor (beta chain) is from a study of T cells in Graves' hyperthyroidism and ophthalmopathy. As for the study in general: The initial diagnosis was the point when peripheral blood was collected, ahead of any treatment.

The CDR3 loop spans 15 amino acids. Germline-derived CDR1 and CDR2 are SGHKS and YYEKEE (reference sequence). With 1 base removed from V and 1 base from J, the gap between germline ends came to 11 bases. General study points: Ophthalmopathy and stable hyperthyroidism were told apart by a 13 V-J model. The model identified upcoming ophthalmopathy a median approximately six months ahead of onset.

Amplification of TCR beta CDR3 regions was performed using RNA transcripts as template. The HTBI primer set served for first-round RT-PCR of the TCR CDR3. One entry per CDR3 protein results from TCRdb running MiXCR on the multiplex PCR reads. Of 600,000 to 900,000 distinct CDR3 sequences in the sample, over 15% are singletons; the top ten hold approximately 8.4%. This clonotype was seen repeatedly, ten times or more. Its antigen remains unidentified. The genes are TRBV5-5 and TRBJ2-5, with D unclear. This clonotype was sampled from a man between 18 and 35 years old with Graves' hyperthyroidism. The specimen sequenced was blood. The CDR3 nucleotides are TGTGCCAGCAGCTTGCGGGCAGCGAGCCAAGAGACCCAGTACTTC. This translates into CASSLRAASQETQYF.